Below, 32 T cell receptor beta chains from the same sample are listed, as sequenced in a study of CD8 T cells in Susac syndrome. Reverse transcription of roughly 0.5 to 1 ug RNA was performed with random hexamers. TCRdb processed the immunoSEQ multiplex PCR reads anew with MiXCR; each CDR3 protein has one entry. The data contain about 150,000 distinct CDR3 sequences, more than 90% of them seen just once; the ten biggest clones take up more than 0.075%. The sequencing sample was made of CD4+ T cells from PBMCs. These TCRs come from a human donor with Susac syndrome.

This CDR3 is CASSETGRNTEAFF. The CDR3 coding sequence is TGTGCCAGCAGTGAGACAGGGAGGAACACTGAAGCTTTCTTT. The chain is built from TRBV25-1 and TRBJ1-1; 7 nucleotides align to TRBD1. Germline V gene sequence: CDR1 MGHDK, CDR2 SYGVNS. V was pared by 3 bases and J by 1 base, with 2 bases of the junction left unmatched. The CDR3 consists of 14 residues.

The count of this clonotype is one. The V and J genes are TRBV7-8 and TRBJ2-2, with TRBD2 matching over 10 bases. Per the germline V gene, CDR1 is SGHVS and CDR2 is FQNEAQ. This CDR3 is 17 amino acids long. The J segment lost 5 bases and the V segment lost 6 bases, leaving 12 bases of the junction unmatched. The CDR3 DNA reads TGTGCCAGCAGTTTTACAGCGGGGGGGGCCCAAACCGGGGAGCTGTTTTTT. Its protein is CASSFTAGGAQTGELFF.

V and J are TRBV5-1 and TRBJ2-2; no definite D call. Trimming pared 0 bases from V and 5 bases from J, leaving 11 bases between. The CDR3 runs 15 residues. Germline-derived CDR1 and CDR2 are SGHRS and YFSETQ. CDR3 bases: TGCGCCAGCAGCTTGGTACAGACCCGGACCGGGGAGCTGTTTTTT. As protein: CASSLVQTRTGELFF.

The chain joins TRBV14 to TRBJ2-2, with TRBD1 matching over 9 bases. V was clipped by 3 bases and J by 5 bases; unmatched bases: 7. This CDR3 spans 16 amino acids. CDR1 SGHDN and CDR2 FVKESK come from the germline V gene. Written as DNA, the CDR3 is TGTGCCAGCAGCCATACCACACAGGGGGCAACCGGGGAGCTGTTTTTT. Translation gives CASSHTTQGATGELFF.

This clonotype came up once. The chain has TRBV6-5 and TRBJ2-1; the D gene is possibly TRBD2 (6 bases). This CDR3 is 16 amino acids long. V shed 0 bases and J shed 4 bases, with 13 bases lying between them. Germline loops: CDR1 MNHEY, CDR2 SVGAGI. CDR3 protein: CASSYSRDGGYNEQFF. The DNA of the CDR3 is TGTGCCAGCAGTTACTCTAGGGACGGGGGATACAATGAGCAGTTCTTC.

The chain joins TRBV29-1 to TRBJ2-1; the D is unclear. From germline, CDR1 is SQVTM and CDR2 ANQGSEA. V was shortened by 0 bases and J by 4 bases, with 4 bases between the two germline ends. The CDR3 runs to 12 residues. This CDR3 is CSVEDNYNEQFF. CDR3 sequence (DNA): TGCAGCGTTGAAGATAATTACAATGAGCAGTTCTTC.

The V call is TRBV15, the J call TRBJ1-6, with D possibly TRBD1 on 5 matching bases. V lost 4 bases to trimming and J lost 9 bases, with 19 bases between them. The CDR3 sequence is 16 residues long. CDR1 and CDR2 (germline): LNHNV, YYDKDF (reference sequence). CDR3 sequence (DNA): TGTGCCACCAGCACTCGGACACTCAACAGCGGTTCACCCCTCCACTTT. Amino acid sequence: CATSTRTLNSGSPLHF.

The chain has TRBV5-1 and TRBJ2-1; D gene ambiguous. Germline CDR1 SGHRS, CDR2 YFSETQ. Trimming took off 0 bases at V and 5 bases at J, with 6 bases between the two ends. This CDR3 region has 13 residues. The CDR3 here is CASSLDPHNEQFF. The CDR3 nucleotides are TGCGCCAGCAGCTTGGACCCCCACAATGAGCAGTTCTTC.

The chain couples TRBV29-1 to TRBJ1-2, with TRBD1 matching over 7 bases. Germline V CDR1 and CDR2: SQVTM, ANQGSEA. The CDR3 covers 14 residues. V lost 0 bases, J lost 5 bases, and 6 bases stayed unmatched. CDR3 DNA sequence: TGCAGCGTTGAAGAGACAGGGCTTGCGTATGGCTACACCTTC. The encoded protein is CSVEETGLAYGYTF.

The chain employs TRBV12-3 or TRBV12-4 and TRBJ1-1; a possible D gene is TRBD1 (5 bases). V lost 3 bases and J 0 bases, leaving 8 bases between the germline ends. The CDR3 extends over 14 amino acids. This chain's CDR3 is CASSFPRVNTEAFF. DNA of the CDR3: TGTGCCAGCAGTTTCCCCAGGGTGAACACTGAAGCTTTCTTT.

This chain connects TRBV7-9 to TRBJ2-5, with TRBD2 as a possible D gene (5 bases). The CDR3 sequence is 15 residues long. The germline V gene has CDR1 SEHNR and CDR2 FQNEAQ (reference sequence). Trimming stripped 5 bases from V and 1 base from J, with 14 bases between. The CDR3, as DNA: TGTGCCAGCAGCCGATTACAGCGGCTCCAAGAGACCCAGTACTTC. Translation: CASSRLQRLQETQYF.

This rearrangement joins TRBV2 to TRBJ1-5; D is undetermined. Germline loops: CDR1 SNHLY, CDR2 FYNNEI. V was shortened by 2 bases and J by 6 bases, with 5 bases between the two germline ends. The CDR3 length is 12 residues. The DNA for the CDR3 is TGTGCCAGCAGTGAATCGTCTCAGCCCCAGCATTTT. It codes for CASSESSQPQHF.

The chain is built from TRBV20-1 and TRBJ2-7; a weak D match, TRBD2 (7 bases). V shed 8 bases and J shed 6 bases, with 20 bases lying between them. The CDR3 covers 13 residues. Germline V gene data show CDR1 as DFQATT and CDR2 as SNEGSKA (reference sequence). The CDR3 DNA reads TGCAGTCAAAGGGGGGGATCTGAGATCGAGCAGTACTTC. It translates to CSQRGGSEIEQYF.

This rearrangement joins TRBV12-3 or TRBV12-4 to TRBJ1-1; maybe TRBD1 (6 bases). The CDR3 sequence is 14 residues long. Trimming shortened V by 6 bases and J by 4 bases, and 15 bases separated the two germline ends. The CDR3 sequence: CASSPDSLGTEAFF. CDR3 sequence (DNA): TGTGCCAGCAGCCCGGACAGTCTGGGCACTGAAGCTTTCTTT.

The chain uses TRBV5-4 and TRBJ2-7; 10 bases are shared with TRBD2. This CDR3 is built from 16 residues. Germline assignment: CDR1 SGHNT and CDR2 YYREEE (reference sequence). V was clipped by 4 bases and J by 2 bases; unmatched bases: 9. CDR3 amino acids: CASSPQTSGYPYEQYF. In DNA, the CDR3 is TGTGCCAGCAGCCCTCAGACTAGCGGGTACCCCTACGAGCAGTACTTC.

The V call is TRBV9, the J call TRBJ1-5, with D hard to call. With 0 bases removed from V and 0 bases from J, the gap between germline ends came to 4 bases. This CDR3 contains 14 residues. Germline CDR1 SGDLS, CDR2 YYNGEE. The CDR3 DNA sequence: TGTGCCAGCAGCGTAGGGAGTAGCAATCAGCCCCAGCATTTT. Translating it yields CASSVGSSNQPQHF.

CDR3 coding DNA: TGTGCCAGCAGCGGAGGAGGGCGTGGAGGGGCGAACACTGAAGCTTTCTTT. It specifies CASSGGGRGGANTEAFF. V is TRBV7-9 and J is TRBJ1-1; D perhaps matches TRBD1 (5 bases). Deletions cut 5 bases from V and 1 base from J, with 20 bases between. CDR3 length: 17 amino acids. The germline gives CDR1 SEHNR, CDR2 FQNEAQ (reference sequence).

The gene calls are TRBV7-3 and TRBJ2-2, with 11 bases matching TRBD2. J lost 7 bases, V lost 4 bases, and 5 bases had no gene match. This CDR3 spans 15 amino acids. Germline CDR1 reads SGHTA; CDR2 reads FQGTGA. The CDR3 region has the DNA TGTGCCAGCAGCTACGGGACTAGCGGAGTCGGGGAGCTGTTTTTT. This codes for CASSYGTSGVGELFF. The full variable domain, completed using reference TRBV7-3 and TRBJ2-2, is GAGVSQTPSNKVTEKGKYVELRCDPISGHTALYWYRQSLGQGPEFLIYFQGTGAADDSGLPNDRFFAVRPEGSVSTLKIQRTERGDSAVYLCASSYGTSGVGELFFGEGSRLTVL.

The chain uses TRBV25-1 and TRBJ2-3; D may be TRBD1 (5 bases). V was cut by 5 bases and J by 0 bases, with 12 bases left in between. CDR1 and CDR2 (germline): MGHDK, SYGVNS. The CDR3 runs to 15 residues. The DNA for the CDR3 is TGTGCCAGCAGTAACTCGAGACAGAGCACAGATACGCAGTATTTT. Translation: CASSNSRQSTDTQYF.

In its sample, this clonotype was seen once. The chain couples TRBV15 to TRBJ1-5; D is unclear. The germline V gene encodes CDR1 LNHNV and CDR2 YYDKDF (reference sequence). The V end was cut by 2 bases, the J end by 9 bases, with 8 bases between. This CDR3 has 12 amino acids. The CDR3 loop is CATSRPLTPQHF. The CDR3 nucleotides read TGTGCCACCAGCAGACCCCTAACGCCCCAGCATTTT.

The chain links TRBV3-1 to TRBJ1-3; perhaps TRBD1 as D (6 bases). V lost 0 bases and J lost 2, with 11 bases in between. In germline, CDR1 is LGHDT, CDR2 YNNKEL (reference sequence). The CDR3 is made up of 16 amino acids. CDR3 nucleotides: TGTGCCAGCAGCCAAGAGGCGGGGACAACTGGAAACACCATATATTTT. This encodes CASSQEAGTTGNTIYF.

The rearrangement uses TRBV29-1 and TRBJ1-3; D is undetermined. Germline V gene lookup returns CDR1 SQVTM and CDR2 ANQGSEA. V was pared by 6 bases and J by 0 bases, with 12 bases between. The CDR3 covers 14 residues. Here the CDR3 reads CSVRSASSGNTIYF. The CDR3 DNA sequence: TGCAGCGTCCGATCGGCCAGCTCTGGAAACACCATATATTTT.

This chain connects TRBV3-1 to TRBJ1-4; D is unclear. This CDR3 spans 11 amino acids. V dropped 5 bases and J dropped 8 bases, with 6 bases sitting between them. Germline CDR1 reads LGHDT; CDR2 reads YNNKEL (reference sequence). The CDR3 DNA reads as TGTGCCAGCAGCTCGGGGGAAAAACTGTTTTTT. Protein sequence: CASSSGEKLFF.

The chain has TRBV9 and TRBJ2-3; D is ambiguous. Per the germline V gene, CDR1 is SGDLS and CDR2 is YYNGEE. Trimming stripped 2 bases from V and 2 bases from J, with 12 bases between. The length of the CDR3 is 15 residues. The CDR3: CASSVQLLATDTQYF. CDR3 bases: TGTGCCAGCAGCGTTCAGTTGTTAGCCACAGATACGCAGTATTTT.

This clonotype was counted once. This chain uses TRBV12-3 or TRBV12-4 with TRBJ1-2; D unresolved. The CDR3 contains 13 residues. V lost 7 bases and J lost 2, with 11 bases in between. CDR3 DNA: TGTGCCAGCACCCCCGGGGAAAACTATGGCTACACCTTC. This sequence encodes CASTPGENYGYTF.

This clonotype appeared a single time. This sequence joins TRBV6-5 and TRBJ2-3; 11 bases align to TRBD2. Per germline, CDR1 MNHEY and CDR2 SVGAGI. The CDR3 is 15 residues long. The ends lost 8 bases at V and 5 bases at J; junction bases unmatched: 9. The CDR3 here is CASSLGLAGGDTQYF. The CDR3 DNA reads as TGTGCCAGCTCCCTGGGGCTAGCGGGAGGAGATACGCAGTATTTT.

The chain recombines TRBV5-1 with TRBJ2-1, with D tentatively TRBD1 or TRBD2 (5 bases each). This CDR3 region has 17 residues. V dropped 0 bases and J dropped 7 bases, with 20 bases sitting between them. Germline CDR1 reads SGHRS; CDR2 reads YFSETQ. The CDR3 reads CASSLAQGAQIGNEQFF. CDR3 nucleotides: TGCGCCAGCAGCTTGGCGCAGGGAGCACAGATCGGGAATGAGCAGTTCTTC.

The chain recombines TRBV19 with TRBJ2-4; D possibly uses TRBD1 or TRBD2 (6 bases each). The V end lost 4 bases, the J end lost 4 bases, and 14 bases lay between the germline ends. The CDR3 runs to 15 residues. CDR1 and CDR2 from the germline V gene are LNHDA and SQIVND (reference sequence). CDR3 sequence (DNA): TGTGCCAGTAGTAGACAACAGGGAGGAAAAAACATTCAGTACTTC. Translation gives CASSRQQGGKNIQYF.

This chain joins TRBV29-1 and TRBJ2-4, with a tentative D call TRBD2 (5 bases). Germline V gives CDR1 SQVTM, CDR2 ANQGSEA. The CDR3 consists of 14 residues. The ends were cut back, 4 bases at V and 0 bases at J, with 10 bases in the middle. CDR3 DNA: TGCAGCGTTGGCGGGTCCACAGCCAAAAACATTCAGTACTTC. It specifies CSVGGSTAKNIQYF.

The count of this clonotype is one. This chain uses TRBV7-9 with TRBJ1-5; D gene ambiguous. Germline V lookup: CDR1 SEHNR, CDR2 FQNEAQ (reference sequence). There are 17 residues in the CDR3. The V end was cut by 5 bases, the J end by 1 base, with 18 bases between. The CDR3 loop reads CASSRDGLGRSNQPQHF. The CDR3 DNA sequence: TGTGCCAGCAGCAGAGACGGCTTGGGAAGGAGCAATCAGCCCCAGCATTTT.

The chain recombines TRBV5-1 with TRBJ1-2, with no clear D. Per germline, CDR1 SGHRS and CDR2 YFSETQ. Trimming removed 1 base at V and 4 bases at J, with 8 bases between. The CDR3 is made up of 13 amino acids. Here the CDR3 reads CASSLTDLYGYTF. The CDR3 DNA reads TGCGCCAGCAGCTTGACCGATCTCTATGGCTACACCTTC.

This clonotype was detected once. The chain is built from TRBV9 and TRBJ2-6; 8 nucleotides match TRBD1. CDR1 is SGDLS and CDR2 is YYNGEE in the germline V gene. After removal of 3 bases from V and 3 bases from J, the junction contained 14 bases not matched to a gene. The CDR3 contains 19 residues. CDR3 amino acids: CASSAGRTGFSYGANVLTF. CDR3 DNA: TGTGCCAGCAGCGCCGGCCGGACAGGGTTCTCTTATGGGGCCAACGTCCTGACTTTC. Filled out from reference TRBV9 and TRBJ2-6, the complete variable domain reads DSGVTQTPKHLITATGQRVTLRCSPRSGDLSVYWYQQSLDQGLQFLIQYYNGEERAKGNILERFSAQQFPDLHSELNLSSLELGDSALYFCASSAGRTGFSYGANVLTFGAGSRLTVL.